This T cell receptor beta chain was obtained from a study of blood T cell repertoires in COVID-19. Study-wide background: PBMCs, B-cell-depleted T cells, or T cells were the source of the cDNA or gDNA that made up the material.

Per the original data handling: Reference gene primer amplification gave estimated nucleated cell counts. Profiling relied on immunoSEQ multiplex PCR, and the TCRdb table lists in-frame clones only, not all of them. Clone size and V and J calls were adopted from that table, with D and trimming inferred from the DNA. The data hold some 290,000 clones, with 70% to 90% observed a single time. Germline V gives CDR1 SQVTM, CDR2 ANQGSEA. V gave up 6 bases and J gave up 3 bases; unmatched junction bases: 7. This CDR3 spans 13 amino acids. Sequences were obtained from peripheral blood. The source of this sequence is a man in his sixties who had recovered from COVID-19. J is TRBJ2-7 and V is TRBV29-1; 8 bases agree with TRBD1. As DNA, the CDR3 is TGCAGCGTCCGCAAGACAGGGGTCTACGAGCAGTACTTC. Its protein product is CSVRKTGVYEQYF.